This entry features one T cell receptor beta chain sequence. Its cognate antigen has yet to be identified. One base away there is no much larger clone; base qualities are not given. The CDR3 regions of human TCRbeta chains were subjected to immunosequencing. The published analysis was carried out like this. Repertoire TCRs were matched against a reference library of SARS-CoV-2-specific TCRs generated with the MIRA antigen-specificity platform. Breadth meant the fraction of unique TCRs that were SARS-CoV-2-associated, whereas depth meant the fraction of total T cells that were SARS-CoV-2-associated. Each spike-specific TCR was assigned to its reactive spike region and to a CD4 or CD8 class using the MIRA data. Log10-transformed breadth and depth values were compared by one-way ANOVA with Sidak's multiple comparisons tests. TCRdb carries this immuneACCESS record with in-frame sequences only. Its versions omit some clonotypes, under half of them owing to an unresolved V gene in the studies checked, with the rest unexplained. Clone size and the V and J calls come from that table; the DNA yielded D and trimming. For this sample the table gives some 150,000 clones, of which approximately 90% were detected only once. 1.5% to 2% of the sample lies in the top ten.

Read against the paper, the sample's time point label means: baseline before first vaccination. Vaccinee samples were obtained from the UK trials COV001 and COV002, which included a single-blind randomized controlled phase 2/3 trial of AZD1222 (ChAdOx1 nCoV-19) in healthy adults. For TCRbeta chain sequencing, PBMC samples from trial participants were taken at day 0 and at day 28 after the second dose. The CDR3 has 15 amino acids, counting the end cysteine and phenylalanine. Only CDR3 DNA is held: 45 bases, read in frame from base 1. Based on the germline V gene, the CDR1 and CDR2 sequences are MDHEN and SYDVKM. Trimming at the junction amounts to 6 bases on V and 3 bases on J, and the germline ends lie 16 bases apart. These data belong to a study of T cell responses to AZD1222 COVID-19 vaccine (dated by TCRdb to the early 2020s). Regarding the study in general: AZD1222 recipients given second doses at about 4 weeks or at about 12 weeks were pooled, since spike-specific TCR depth and breadth were not found to differ between the two schedules. A total of about 240 trial participants underwent TCR sequencing, of whom some 210 received two doses of AZD1222 and some 26 received two doses of the MenACWY control vaccine. Trial participants were enrolled into age subgroups of 18-55, 56-69 and 70-plus years, which contained approximately 150, 28 and 58 TCR-sequenced participants, respectively.

Overall study outcomes, separate from this receptor: Reportedly, close to half of the unique spike-specific TCRs recognized epitopes lying outside the regions that are mutated in the B.1.351 and B.1.1.7 variants. Because no day 14 peak-response samples were available, the repertoires could be characterized only after the peak T cell response. In the small 56-69-year group, the increase in depth fell short of significance, most likely because of low power. The vaccine-associated CD4 TCRs covered the entire spike protein, and the dominant responses fell in regions 160-218 and 743-854. A significant rise in spike-specific TCR breadth and depth was observed after two AZD1222 doses relative to day 0 and relative to MenACWY recipients. Only 5 to 7 AZD1222 recipients were SARS-CoV-2 seropositive at baseline, limiting conclusions about previously exposed vaccinees. Participants were mostly white British and included more females than males, and it was suggested by the authors that clonal diversity may have been underestimated.

The chain is encoded by TRBV28 joined to TRBJ2-3, with TRBD2 perhaps the D gene, on 6 matching bases. The TCR comes from an adult in good health. Sequenced here: peripheral blood, sampled on day 0 of AZD1222 vaccination. The DNA reads as follows: TGTGCCAGCAGCTTCCCCCGGGACTTAACAGATACGCAGTATTTT. It codes for CASSFPRDLTDTQYF.